The 13 T cell receptor beta chains below all came from one sample that was sequenced in a study of blood T cell repertoires in COVID-19. Repertoires were generated with immunoSEQ multiplex PCR, while TCRdb's copy carries only in-frame clones and drops some. Altogether 55,000 to 70,000 clones are present, roughly 87% being singletons, with the ten largest covering approximately 10%. The sample taken for sequencing was peripheral blood. The receptors stem from a woman under 30 with acute or convalescent COVID-19.

The V call is TRBV29-1, the J call TRBJ1-1; tentatively, D is TRBD1 (6 bases). Trimming left V 2 bases short and J 6 bases short, with 16 bases between. The V gene's germline CDR1 is SQVTM and CDR2 ANQGSEA. The CDR3 extends over 14 amino acids. The CDR3 DNA follows: TGCAGCGTTGAACCCCAGGGGCAAGGCGCTGAAGCTTTCTTT. It specifies CSVEPQGQGAEAFF.

The gene calls are TRBV4-1 and TRBJ1-6; D is possibly TRBD1 (5 bases). Trimming stripped 0 bases from V and 11 bases from J, with 14 bases between. Looked up from germline, CDR1 is MGHRA and CDR2 is YSYEKL. The CDR3 is made up of 15 amino acids. CDR3 sequence: CASSQDSGNLTPLHF. As DNA, the CDR3 is TGCGCCAGCAGCCAAGATTCAGGGAATTTAACACCCCTCCACTTT.

This clone was observed a few times. This chain connects TRBV19 to TRBJ1-4; D remains unclear. The CDR3 has 14 residues. V was shortened by 1 base and J by 0 bases, with 3 bases between the two germline ends. Germline assignment: CDR1 LNHDA and CDR2 SQIVND (reference sequence). The CDR3 nucleotides are TGTGCCAGTAGTATAGCCGCAACTAATGAAAAACTGTTTTTT. It specifies CASSIAATNEKLFF.

This sequence joins TRBV7-6 and TRBJ2-5, with 10 positions matching TRBD2. Trimming took 7 bases from V and 4 from J; bases not matched to a gene: 12. Per the germline V gene, CDR1 is SGHVS and CDR2 is FNYEAQ. The CDR3 length is 16 residues. The CDR3 DNA reads as TGTGCCAGCATTCTAACACCGGCTAGCGGGGGAGAGACCCAGTACTTC. Encoded protein: CASILTPASGGETQYF. Full variable domain (outside the CDR3, taken from reference TRBV7-6 and TRBJ2-5): GAGVSQSPRYKVTKRGQDVALRCDPISGHVSLYWYRQALGQGPEFLTYFNYEAQQDKSGLPNDRFSAERPEGSISTLTIQRTEQRDSAMYRCASILTPASGGETQYFGPGTRLLVL.

This rearrangement joins TRBV28 to TRBJ1-2; TRBD1 agrees at 7 bases. Germline CDR1 MDHEN, CDR2 SYDVKM. The CDR3 has 15 amino acids. After removal of 7 bases from V and 0 bases from J, the junction contained 8 bases not matched to a gene. The CDR3 DNA sequence: TGTGCCAGCATCCGGGACAGCTCCACTAACTATGGCTACACCTTC. Translating it yields CASIRDSSTNYGYTF.

CDR3 nucleotides: TGTGCCAGCAGCCGTCAATTCACAGGGGGCAACAAAGCTTTCTTT. It translates to CASSRQFTGGNKAFF. This chain uses TRBV28 with TRBJ1-1, with 9 bases that match TRBD1. The germline V gene encodes CDR1 MDHEN and CDR2 SYDVKM. This CDR3 region has 15 residues. V lost 6 bases to trimming and J lost 9 bases; unmatched junction nucleotides: 14.

V is TRBV10-2 and J is TRBJ2-3; the D gene is possibly TRBD2 (5 bases). The germline gives CDR1 WSHSY, CDR2 SAAADI. The CDR3 length is 15 residues. Trimming stripped 2 bases from V and 6 bases from J, with 15 bases between. The CDR3 coding sequence is TGCGCCAGCAGTGAGGCTAGCCGTCAAGGCGATACGCAGTATTTT. This encodes CASSEASRQGDTQYF.

This rearrangement joins TRBV19 to TRBJ2-1; 10 bases are shared with TRBD1. CDR3 length equals 18 residues. Germline V gene data show CDR1 as LNHDA and CDR2 as SQIVND (reference sequence). J gave up 4 bases and V 5 bases, and 14 bases lay outside the gene matches. The CDR3 loop is CASSGNRDRGWDYNEQFF. The CDR3 DNA reads as TGTGCCAGTAGTGGAAACCGGGACAGGGGATGGGATTACAATGAGCAGTTCTTC.

This chain uses TRBV28 with TRBJ2-1; D unclear. The germline V gene has CDR1 MDHEN and CDR2 SYDVKM. V was pared by 3 bases and J by 2 bases, with 8 bases between. The length of the CDR3 is 14 residues. The CDR3 is CASSLPLAYNEQFF. CDR3 nucleotides: TGTGCCAGCAGTTTGCCTTTAGCCTACAATGAGCAGTTCTTC.

The genes are TRBV12-2 and TRBJ2-5; TRBD1 is the table's D call, not checked against the DNA. TRBV12-2 is a pseudogene segment. The CDR3 consists of 17 residues. This CDR3 is CASRLGIRGQGGETQYF. The DNA of the CDR3 is TGTGCAAGTCGCTTAGGTATCCGAGGACAAGGCGGAGAGACCCAGTACTTC.

This clone ranks as large. V is TRBV6-5 and J is TRBJ2-2; possible D gene TRBD1, 6 bases. Trimming shortened V by 5 bases and J by 0 bases, and 10 bases separated the two germline ends. Per germline, CDR1 MNHEY and CDR2 SVGAGI. CDR3 size: 15 residues. CDR3 bases: TGTGCCAGCAGTCCCGACAGGCCGAACACCGGGGAGCTGTTTTTT. Translating it yields CASSPDRPNTGELFF.

A remark on this clone: Relative to the germline gene, one junction end is altered; a read error may explain this. V usage is TRBV9 and J usage is TRBJ2-1; 8 bases agree with TRBD2. Germline CDR1 SGDLS, CDR2 YYNGEE. The CDR3 totals 15 residues. The CDR3 spells CASSVWTSSNNEQFF. The DNA for the CDR3 is TGTGCCAGCAGCGTATGGACTAGCTCCAACAATGAGCAGTTCTTC.

The V and J genes are TRBV28 and TRBJ1-1, with D tentatively TRBD1 (5 bases). The CDR3 covers 13 residues. Germline V CDR1 and CDR2: MDHEN, SYDVKM. V lost 7 bases, J lost 6 bases, and 15 bases lay in between. CDR3 amino acids: CASTEAGGAEAFF. The CDR3 coding sequence is TGTGCCAGCACCGAAGCCGGGGGTGCTGAAGCTTTCTTT.